This T cell receptor beta chain was captured in a study of shared clonotypes between healthy human individuals. Sequencing used immunoSEQ multiplex PCR; TCRdb keeps in-frame clones, though not all of them. The top ten clones hold 24% of a sample with some 120,000 clones, 55% to 70% of them seen once. CD8 memory pooled CD45RO+ cells and CCR7-negative CD45RA+ TemRA cells. J gave up 1 base and V 7 bases, and 9 bases lay outside the gene matches. This CDR3 comprises 15 residues. From germline, CDR1 is SEHNR and CDR2 FQNEAQ (reference sequence). This clonotype was obtained from a woman aged 30 to 39 in good health. The sequencing input was memory CD8+ T cells sorted from blood. Subset given: CD45RO+ cells pooled with CCR7-negative TemRA cells. This rearrangement joins TRBV7-9 to TRBJ1-1; 7 nucleotides match TRBD1. CDR3 sequence: CASNLQGRPNTEAFF. The CDR3 region has the DNA TGTGCCAGCAACCTACAGGGGCGACCGAACACTGAAGCTTTCTTT.